The 26 T cell receptor beta chains presented below share a single source sample, sequenced in a study of human T cells and chemical hapten exposure. TCRdb reprocessed the RACE reads via MiXCR and lists one record per CDR3 protein. The sample lists under 75,000 distinct CDR3 sequences, approximately 12% occurring once. Time point given: patch test 3, about 24 weeks after DPC sensitization. Stated treatment: therapeutic diphenylcyclopropenone sensitization with weekly scalp DPC. Sample: whole blood, taken in connection with sensitization to the hapten diphenylcyclopropenone (DPC). These receptors were obtained from a woman in her forties or fifties with alopecia areata. Some clones in this sample may be carry-over from other donors' samples.

Details on this clonotype: A much larger clone differs by one base, so this may be a read error. The chain recombines TRBV6-2 or TRBV6-3 with TRBJ2-3; D is possibly TRBD2 (5 bases). V lost 6 bases to trimming and J lost 1 base, with 14 bases between them. Germline CDR1 and CDR2: MNHEY and SVGEGT. This CDR3 region has 15 residues. The DNA of the CDR3 is TGTGCCAGCAGACGGGGTACGCTTCGCACAGATACGCAGTATTTT. This codes for CASRRGTLRTDTQYF.

The genes are TRBV2 and TRBJ2-7; no reliable D call. The CDR3 runs 13 residues. In germline, CDR1 is SNHLY, CDR2 FYNNEI. V lost 4 bases and J 4 bases, leaving 11 bases between the germline ends. The CDR3 region has the DNA TGTGCCAGCAGTGCCGGCAGCTTATACGAGCAGTACTTC. Residues: CASSAGSLYEQYF.

Turning to this clonotype: Just one base apart from a much larger clone, this may be a read error. Because it lacks the conserved phenylalanine or tryptophan at the end, this CDR3 is likely a read error. V is TRBV19 and J is TRBJ2-5, with D possibly TRBD2 on 5 matching bases. Trimming shortened V by 2 bases and J by 3 bases, and 10 bases separated the two germline ends. The germline CDR1 and CDR2 sequences are LNHDA and SQIVND (reference sequence). This CDR3 has 14 amino acids. CDR3 DNA sequence: TGTGCCAGTAGTATAAGTGGACTCGAAGAGACCCAGTACTAC. Residues: CASSISGLEETQYY.

At least ten counts were recorded for this clonotype. The chain links TRBV20-1 to TRBJ2-2; 9 bases are shared with TRBD2. Germline V gene lookup returns CDR1 DFQATT and CDR2 SNEGSKA (reference sequence). The CDR3 is made up of 16 amino acids. Trimming removed 0 bases from V and 7 bases from J; junction bases left unmatched: 9. CDR3 nucleotide sequence: TGCAGTGCTAGAGATGACAGCGGGGGGATAGTCGGGGAGCTGTTTTTT. It translates to CSARDDSGGIVGELFF.

CDR3 in DNA: TGTGCCAGCAGCCGCCCCTTTCGCGATGAGCAGTTCTTC. Translated: CASSRPFRDEQFF. This chain uses TRBV7-9 with TRBJ2-1; D gene unclear. The CDR3 extends over 13 amino acids. The V end lost 5 bases, the J end lost 8 bases, and 13 bases lay between the germline ends. CDR1 and CDR2 from the germline V gene are SEHNR and FQNEAQ (reference sequence).

On this clonotype: The junction differs from germline at one of its ends, possibly a read error. V gene TRBV6-4 combines with J gene TRBJ2-1; 7 nucleotides align to TRBD2. Germline V gene data show CDR1 as MRHNA and CDR2 as SNTAGT. This CDR3 contains 15 residues. The CDR3 bases are TGTGCCAGCAGTGGGTTAGCGGGCTCCTACTATGAGCAGTTCTTC. It specifies CASSGLAGSYYEQFF.

The chain has TRBV28 and TRBJ2-3; 7 bases fit TRBD1. V was pared by 8 bases and J by 13 bases, with 9 bases of the junction left unmatched. Germline lookup yields CDR1 MDHEN and CDR2 SYDVKM. The CDR3 totals 11 residues. CDR3 residues: CASETSGTEYF. CDR3 sequence (DNA): TGTGCCAGCGAGACTTCCGGGACAGAGTATTTT.

This clonotype was found a few times. The chain recombines TRBV20-1 with TRBJ1-4; a possible D gene is TRBD1 (5 bases). The CDR3 covers 12 residues. The V gene's germline CDR1 is DFQATT and CDR2 SNEGSKA (reference sequence). The CDR3 bases are TGCAGCGCCACTCGACAGAATGAAAAACTGTTTTTT. Translated, it gives CSATRQNEKLFF.

This clonotype was detected only a few times. This sequence joins TRBV11-2 and TRBJ2-7; D remains ambiguous. This CDR3 is built from 14 residues. Germline CDR1 is SGHAT and CDR2 is FQNNGV. V shed 4 bases and J shed 3 bases, with 13 bases lying between them. The CDR3 DNA reads TGTGCCAGCAGCTCGCCGCCGGAAGGCTACGAGCAGTACTTC. Amino acids: CASSSPPEGYEQYF.

The chain links TRBV28 to TRBJ1-5; a possible D gene is TRBD1 (5 bases). Germline CDR1 MDHEN, CDR2 SYDVKM. Trimming took off 8 bases at V and 4 bases at J, with 6 bases between the two ends. The CDR3 loop spans 11 amino acids. Here the CDR3 DNA reads TGTGCCAGCGGGACTAATCAGCCCCAGCATTTT. Protein: CASGTNQPQHF.

This clonotype was detected many times. The chain has TRBV11-2 and TRBJ2-2; no clear D gene. Trimming cost V 5 bases and J 4 bases, with 8 bases left between them. Per the germline V gene, CDR1 is SGHAT and CDR2 is FQNNGV. The CDR3 has 13 amino acids. The CDR3 region has the DNA TGTGCCAGCAGCCCCACACCCACCGGGGAGCTGTTTTTT. Its protein product is CASSPTPTGELFF.

This clonotype was recorded at least ten times. The chain joins TRBV3-1 to TRBJ2-5; D perhaps matches TRBD1 (6 bases). CDR1 LGHDT and CDR2 YNNKEL come from the germline V gene (reference sequence). V lost 2 bases and J lost 0, with 7 bases in between. CDR3 length equals 14 residues. CDR3 residues: CASSQRQDQETQYF. The DNA of the CDR3 is TGTGCCAGCAGCCAAAGACAGGACCAAGAGACCCAGTACTTC.

This chain links TRBV4-2 with TRBJ2-1; D is uncertain. The CDR3 length is 14 residues. Trimming cost V 0 bases and J 7 bases, with 10 bases left between them. The germline V gene encodes CDR1 LGHNA and CDR2 YNFKEQ. CDR3 protein: CASSQERLLNEQFF. For the CDR3, the DNA is TGTGCCAGCAGCCAAGAGCGCCTTCTGAATGAGCAGTTCTTC.

This clonotype was picked up a small number of times. The chain carries TRBV12-3 or TRBV12-4 and TRBJ2-2; D may be TRBD2 (6 bases). V gave up 5 bases and J gave up 6 bases, with 16 bases separating them. The CDR3 sequence is 15 residues long. The CDR3 DNA sequence: TGTGCCAGCAGTCAAGATGGGACTGGCGCCGGGGAGCTGTTTTTT. Its translation: CASSQDGTGAGELFF.

This chain links TRBV18 with TRBJ2-5; the D gene is possibly TRBD2 (7 bases). Germline V gives CDR1 KGHSH, CDR2 LQKENI. The V gene lost 0 bases and the J gene lost 5 bases, with 13 bases spanning the gap. The CDR3 extends over 15 amino acids. The chain's CDR3 is CASSPPSRGPETQYF. In DNA form, the CDR3 reads TGTGCCAGCTCACCACCGTCGCGGGGGCCGGAGACCCAGTACTTC.

Many counts were recorded for this clonotype. V is TRBV12-3 or TRBV12-4 and J is TRBJ1-5, with D perhaps TRBD1 (5 bases). The length of the CDR3 is 14 residues. V lost 2 bases to trimming and J lost 5 bases, with 10 bases between them. DNA of the CDR3: TGTGCCAGCAGTTTATCGACAGCGGATCAGCCCCAGCATTTT. Translation: CASSLSTADQPQHF.

This clonotype was recorded many times. V usage is TRBV29-1 and J usage is TRBJ2-1; TRBD1 or TRBD2 may be the D gene (6 bases each). Germline CDR1 reads SQVTM; CDR2 reads ANQGSEA. The CDR3 runs to 14 residues. The ends were cut back, 7 bases at V and 0 bases at J, with 13 bases in the middle. The CDR3 sequence: CSGGADSSYNEQFF. The CDR3 nucleotides are TGCAGCGGGGGGGCAGACTCCTCCTACAATGAGCAGTTCTTC.

This clonotype was seen repeatedly, ten times or more. The genes are TRBV5-5 and TRBJ2-3; 8 nucleotides match TRBD1. V shed 5 bases, J shed 1 base, and the junction held 3 bases outside the gene matches. Germline V lookup: CDR1 SGHKS, CDR2 YYEKEE (reference sequence). The CDR3 spans 14 residues. The CDR3: CASRDRDRTDTQYF. For the CDR3, the DNA is TGTGCCAGCAGGGACAGGGACCGCACAGATACGCAGTATTTT.

The sample holds a few counts of this clonotype. The genes are TRBV4-3 and TRBJ2-3, with TRBD2 matching over 7 bases. The germline CDR1 and CDR2 sequences are LGHNA and YSLEER. The CDR3 runs 17 residues. V trimming: 1 base; J trimming: 1 base; junction bases outside the gene matches: 8. The CDR3 DNA sequence: TGCGCCAGCAGCCAAGTCCTTGGTGCGGGGGGCACAGATACGCAGTATTTT. It is translated as CASSQVLGAGGTDTQYF.

This clonotype was picked up many times. The chain carries TRBV5-4 and TRBJ2-7; 9 bases match TRBD1. Germline V gene lookup returns CDR1 SGHNT and CDR2 YYREEE (reference sequence). After removal of 3 bases from V and 4 bases from J, the junction contained 5 bases not matched to a gene. There are 14 residues in the CDR3. CDR3 bases: TGTGCCAGCAGCTCCCGGGACAGGGATTACGAGCAGTACTTC. This gives the protein CASSSRDRDYEQYF. The full variable domain, completed using reference TRBV5-4 and TRBJ2-7, is ETGVTQSPTHLIKTRGQQVTLRCSSQSGHNTVSWYQQALGQGPQFIFQYYREEENGRGNFPPRFSGLQFPNYSSELNVNALELDDSALYLCASSSRDRDYEQYFGPGTRLTVT.

This chain uses TRBV4-3 with TRBJ2-1; perhaps TRBD2 as D (5 bases). V gave up 0 bases and J gave up 5 bases, with 5 bases separating them. The CDR3 is made up of 13 amino acids. Germline CDR1 LGHNA, CDR2 YSLEER. CDR3 loop: CASSQELDNEQFF. CDR3 sequence (DNA): TGCGCCAGCAGCCAAGAACTAGACAATGAGCAGTTCTTC.

This clonotype was found a few times. The chain joins TRBV18 to TRBJ2-3, with no clear D. From germline, CDR1 is KGHSH and CDR2 LQKENI. Trimming removed 4 bases at V and 1 base at J, with 9 bases between. This CDR3 region has 14 residues. CDR3 amino acids: CASSLSIGTDTQYF. The CDR3 DNA follows: TGTGCCAGCTCACTTAGTATAGGCACAGATACGCAGTATTTT.

This clonotype was picked up many times. This rearrangement joins TRBV29-1 to TRBJ2-1; 7 bases are shared with TRBD1. The CDR3 is made up of 14 amino acids. Germline V gives CDR1 SQVTM, CDR2 ANQGSEA. V trimming: 0 bases; J trimming: 4 bases; junction bases outside the gene matches: 3. The DNA for the CDR3 is TGCAGCGTTGAAGAGCAACAGGGGTACAATGAGCAGTTCTTC. This gives the protein CSVEEQQGYNEQFF.

This clonotype has a handful of counts. V and J are TRBV24-1 and TRBJ1-1; D uncertain. The CDR3 contains 13 residues. Germline assignment: CDR1 KGHDR and CDR2 SFDVKD. With 3 bases removed from V and 4 bases from J, the gap between germline ends came to 8 bases. The CDR3 region is CATSDREGTEAFF. The CDR3 nucleotides read TGTGCCACCAGTGATAGGGAGGGCACTGAAGCTTTCTTT.

Comment on this clonotype: One end of the junction varies from germline; a read error may be responsible. The rearrangement links TRBV29-1 to TRBJ2-7, with unresolved D. The length of the CDR3 is 12 residues. CDR1 is SQVTM, CDR2 ANQGSEA, per germline. The CDR3 here is CSVGQESSEQYF. CDR3 nucleotide sequence: TGCAGCGTTGGGCAGGAGTCCTCCGAGCAGTACTTC.

The chain joins TRBV7-9 to TRBJ2-7; 8 bases map to TRBD2. Germline CDR1 reads SEHNR; CDR2 reads FQNEAQ (reference sequence). V gave up 4 bases and J gave up 5 bases; unmatched junction bases: 7. The length of the CDR3 is 14 residues. CDR3 coding DNA: TGTGCCAGCAGCTCCAGCGGGAGAATTGACGAGCAGTACTTC. The encoded protein is CASSSSGRIDEQYF.